This TCR beta chain stems from a study of cytomegalovirus exposure and HLA in healthy donors. With 60 Vbeta and 13 Jbeta primers, the PCR was carried out. Using immunoSEQ multiplex PCR, the repertoire was profiled, and TCRdb retains in-frame clones only, with some absent. The profile shows 100,000 to 150,000 clones, approximately 82% of them singletons. Study-level results: Segments of the TCR beta V type were, in most cases, productive about 87% or about 30% of the time in an earlier analysis. In a later analysis, across HLA loci, associated TCR counts were highest for DRB1, lowest for HLA-C. Analysis was carried out at a later point, and it linked a missense DCLRE1C variant to TCR beta V- and J-gene trimming. A list of around 160 TCR beta chains associated with cytomegalovirus was given.

Notes on this clone: Its target is unknown.

This CDR3 contains 14 residues. The ends lost 5 bases at V and 4 bases at J; junction bases unmatched: 3. CDR1 is SGDLS and CDR2 is YYNGEE in the germline V gene. This chain uses TRBV9 with TRBJ2-1; the match to TRBD1 covers 10 bases. This TCR came from a female donor in good health and CMV-seronegative. Sequenced sample: PBMCs. CDR3 nucleotides: TGTGCCAGCAGAGGACAGGGGGAATACAATGAGCAGTTCTTC. This encodes CASRGQGEYNEQFF.